This T cell receptor beta chain came from a study of T cells expressing NK-cell markers. The wider study: Seven donors tested HCMV-seropositive and one tested seronegative among the eight sequenced.

Study results and limitations: Whether the expanded NKG2C+ T cell clones recognized HCMV remained unclear.

About this clonotype itself: The antigen is undetermined.

CDR3 length equals 16 residues. Germline V gene lookup returns CDR1 KGHSH and CDR2 LQKENI. cDNA encoding TCR beta was synthesized via 5'RACE template switching incorporating UMIs. For each CDR3 protein, TCRdb gives one entry from its re-call of the 5' RACE reads, without DNA. There are approximately 460,000 distinct CDR3 sequences in the sample, with 7.3% held by the top ten. The material sequenced was blood T cells: a sorted CD56 or NKG2C T cell subset, CD4+ or CD8+ T cells, or bulk PBMC T cells (not recorded which). This receptor was obtained from a woman aged 18-70 years in good health. This chain joins TRBV18 and TRBJ2-1; TCRdb outputs TRBD2, but without DNA this stays unchecked. CDR3 region: CASSPPAGVSYNEQFF.